Each of the 32 T cell receptor beta chains below was sequenced from the same sample in a study of blood T cell repertoires in COVID-19. Sequenced by immunoSEQ multiplex PCR; TCRdb stores in-frame clones only, minus some. The top ten hold about 9.3% of the sample, which has 55,000 or so clones, about 88% seen once. The sequenced material came from peripheral blood. These receptors all come from a man between 60 and 75 years old with active COVID-19.

V and J are TRBV12-3 or TRBV12-4 and TRBJ2-2; 9 bases are shared with TRBD1. V lost 11 bases and J lost 5; bases outside the gene matches: 6. This CDR3 has 13 residues. The DNA for the CDR3 is TGTGCCGGTCGGACAGGGGTAACCGGGGAGCTGTTTTTT. Amino acid sequence: CAGRTGVTGELFF.

This CDR3 is CASSFGSGRGETQYF. Written as DNA, the CDR3 is TGTGCCAGCAGCTTTGGTAGCGGGAGAGGTGAGACCCAGTACTTC. This chain connects TRBV7-9 to TRBJ2-5; 9 bases are a match to TRBD2. CDR1 is SEHNR and CDR2 is FQNEAQ in the germline V gene (reference sequence). This CDR3 has 15 amino acids. V shed 3 bases, J shed 5 bases, and the junction held 7 bases outside the gene matches.

J is TRBJ1-2 and V is TRBV2; 8 positions match TRBD1. Germline loops: CDR1 SNHLY, CDR2 FYNNEI. J was trimmed by 8 bases and V by 1 base; bases with no gene match: 3. The CDR3 runs 13 residues. CDR3 coding DNA: TGTGCCAGCAGTGAAGGCGGGACAGGCGGCTACACCTTC. This gives the protein CASSEGGTGGYTF.

The table lists this clone with a count of one. This chain links TRBV4-1 with TRBJ2-1, with D maybe TRBD1 (6 bases). There are 16 residues in the CDR3. V lost 0 bases, J lost 4 bases, and 13 bases lay in between. Germline V lookup: CDR1 MGHRA, CDR2 YSYEKL. The CDR3 region has the DNA TGCGCCAGCAGCCAAGATCCGACCCAGGGGTACAATGAGCAGTTCTTC. It encodes CASSQDPTQGYNEQFF.

The chain recombines TRBV10-2 with TRBJ1-4; possibly TRBD1 for D (6 bases). The germline CDR1 and CDR2 sequences are WSHSY and SAAADI. This CDR3 has 16 residues. Trimming left V 3 bases short and J 4 bases short, with 15 bases between. CDR3: CASSEDVGTNNEKLFF. The CDR3 nucleotides read TGCGCCAGCAGTGAAGATGTCGGGACAAATAATGAAAAACTGTTTTTT.

The sample holds a few counts of this clone. The rearrangement joins TRBV11-2 to TRBJ2-1; 10 bases are a match to TRBD2. V was pared by 3 bases and J by 8 bases, with 4 bases of the junction left unmatched. This CDR3 contains 14 residues. Per the germline V gene, CDR1 is SGHAT and CDR2 is FQNNGV. The CDR3, as DNA: TGTGCCAGCAGCTTTAGCGGGAGGATCGATGAGCAGTTCTTC. This codes for CASSFSGRIDEQFF.

V usage is TRBV7-8 and J usage is TRBJ2-7; 8 bases are a match to TRBD2. This CDR3 region has 18 residues. The germline gives CDR1 SGHVS, CDR2 FQNEAQ. V dropped 4 bases and J dropped 3; count of bases not matched to a gene: 17. The CDR3 DNA sequence: TGTGCCAGCAGCTACCGAAGCTCTGCCAGCGGGAGTGTCTACGAGCAGTACTTC. Amino acids: CASSYRSSASGSVYEQYF.

The CDR3 loop reads CASSLLGLVYNEQFF. The CDR3 bases are TGCGCCAGCAGCCTCTTAGGACTCGTATACAATGAGCAGTTCTTC. V gene TRBV4-1 combines with J gene TRBJ2-1, with D perhaps matching TRBD2 (5 bases). Germline V lookup: CDR1 MGHRA, CDR2 YSYEKL. Trimming cost V 4 bases and J 4 bases, with 14 bases left between them. CDR3 length: 15 residues.

The count of this clone is one. The J gene is TRBJ2-3, the V gene TRBV2; 9 nucleotides match TRBD2. CDR3 length: 15 residues. Losses at the gene ends were 5 bases for V and 2 bases for J; bases not matched to a gene: 5. Germline V gene sequence: CDR1 SNHLY, CDR2 FYNNEI. The CDR3: CASSKTSGPTDTQYF. CDR3 nucleotides: TGTGCCAGCAGTAAGACTAGCGGCCCCACAGATACGCAGTATTTT.

V is TRBV5-1 and J is TRBJ2-6; TRBD1 matches at 8 bases. CDR3 size: 17 residues. CDR1 is SGHRS and CDR2 is YFSETQ in the germline V gene. J gave up 0 bases and V 4 bases, and 6 bases lay outside the gene matches. The chain's CDR3 is CASSVDRASSGANVLTF. Here the CDR3 DNA reads TGCGCCAGCAGCGTGGACAGGGCCTCCTCTGGGGCCAACGTCCTGACTTTC. The whole variable domain, filled in from reference TRBV5-1 and TRBJ2-6, reads KAGVTQTPRYLIKTRGQQVTLSCSPISGHRSVSWYQQTPGQGLQFLFEYFSETQRNKGNFPGRFSGRQFSNSRSEMNVSTLELGDSALYLCASSVDRASSGANVLTFGAGSRLTVL.

The V call is TRBV11-2, the J call TRBJ2-1; D gene unclear. This CDR3 spans 16 amino acids. The germline V gene encodes CDR1 SGHAT and CDR2 FQNNGV. V dropped 1 base and J dropped 4 bases, with 14 bases sitting between them. The CDR3 DNA reads as TGTGCCAGCAGCTTAGGTGGCAGTTTCTCGTACAATGAGCAGTTCTTC. Its protein product is CASSLGGSFSYNEQFF. The variable domain in full, with the rest retrieved from reference TRBV11-2 and TRBJ2-1, is EAGVAQSPRYKIIEKRQSVAFWCNPISGHATLYWYQQILGQGPKLLIQFQNNGVVDDSQLPKDRFSAERLKGVDSTLKIQPAKLEDSAVYLCASSLGGSFSYNEQFFGPGTRLTVL.

The chain recombines TRBV10-3 with TRBJ2-5, with 7 bases fitting TRBD2. The CDR3 runs to 17 residues. Germline V gives CDR1 ENHRY, CDR2 SYGVKD. V lost 4 bases and J lost 1; bases outside the gene matches: 12. CDR3 DNA: TGTGCCATCAGTGGGGCCGCGGGAGTTTGGTCCCAAGAGACCCAGTACTTC. This translates into CAISGAAGVWSQETQYF.

CDR3 bases: TGTGCCAGCAGCTTGACTACCTACGAGCAGTACTTC. Translated: CASSLTTYEQYF. The V and J genes are TRBV7-2 and TRBJ2-7, with D perhaps TRBD2 (5 bases). The V and J ends lost 3 bases and 2 bases respectively, with 5 bases between them. The germline V gene has CDR1 SGHTA and CDR2 FQGNSA. The CDR3 loop spans 12 amino acids. Full variable domain (outside the CDR3, taken from reference TRBV7-2 and TRBJ2-7): GAGVSQSPSNKVTEKGKDVELRCDPISGHTALYWYRQSLGQGLEFLIYFQGNSAPDKSGLPSDRFSAERTGGSVSTLTIQRTQQEDSAVYLCASSLTTYEQYFGPGTRLTVT.

V gene TRBV10-2 combines with J gene TRBJ2-4, with 8 bases matching TRBD2. The junction had 5 bases not matched to a gene; V was cut back by 1 base and J by 9 bases. The CDR3 runs 14 residues. Looked up from germline, CDR1 is WSHSY and CDR2 is SAAADI. Here the CDR3 DNA reads TGCGCCAGCAGTGAGTTCCGGGAGGGGGGCATTCAGTACTTC. Encoded protein: CASSEFREGGIQYF.

The rearrangement joins TRBV6-4 to TRBJ2-2, with TRBD2 matching 12 bases. Germline trimming cut 3 bases from V and 5 bases from J; bases unmatched to any gene: 4. Germline CDR1 and CDR2: MRHNA and SNTAGT. The CDR3 runs 16 residues. Here the CDR3 DNA reads TGTGCCAGCAGTGAGACTAGCGGGAGCCGAACCGGGGAGCTGTTTTTT. This sequence encodes CASSETSGSRTGELFF.

The chain couples TRBV7-2 to TRBJ1-2; no firm D call. With 6 bases removed from V and 7 bases from J, the gap between germline ends came to 9 bases. This CDR3 is 11 amino acids long. Germline assignment: CDR1 SGHTA and CDR2 FQGNSA. The CDR3 reads CASSPRIGYTF. CDR3 sequence (DNA): TGTGCCAGCAGTCCCAGAATTGGCTACACCTTC.

The chain has TRBV4-2 and TRBJ2-5; the D gene is possibly TRBD2 (6 bases). Trimming took off 5 bases at V and 5 bases at J, with 15 bases between the two ends. Germline CDR1 LGHNA, CDR2 YNFKEQ. CDR3 length: 14 amino acids. CDR3 DNA sequence: TGTGCCAGCAGCGATACCGGAGGGCCGGAGACCCAGTACTTC. Protein: CASSDTGGPETQYF.

The chain is built from TRBV6-5 and TRBJ2-5; possibly TRBD1 for D (5 bases). V dropped 0 bases and J dropped 5 bases, with 13 bases sitting between them. Germline assignment: CDR1 MNHEY and CDR2 SVGAGI. The CDR3 consists of 15 residues. The CDR3 sequence: CASSYSGRGLETQYF. CDR3 DNA sequence: TGTGCCAGCAGTTACTCGGGAAGGGGTTTGGAGACCCAGTACTTC.

This clone was seen once. The V and J genes are TRBV27 and TRBJ2-7; D possibly corresponds to TRBD1 (5 bases). Trimming pared 2 bases from V and 1 base from J, leaving 9 bases between. CDR3 length: 14 residues. Germline V gene sequence: CDR1 MNHEY, CDR2 SMNVEV (reference sequence). The CDR3 DNA is TGTGCCAGCAGTTTAGTGGGGCGGTCCTACGAGCAGTACTTC. Amino acids: CASSLVGRSYEQYF.

V and J are TRBV21-1 and TRBJ2-2; TRBD2 was called by the table and not checked on the DNA. TRBV21-1 is flagged as a pseudogene. The CDR3 length is 20 residues. CDR3 sequence reads: CASSKEVGTSGRAGHRGAVF. The CDR3 DNA reads as TGTGCCAGCAGCAAAGAGGTGGGGACTAGCGGGAGGGCCGGGCACCGGGGAGCTGTTTTT.

The rearrangement links TRBV4-1 to TRBJ2-1; D is unclear. The V gene's germline CDR1 is MGHRA and CDR2 YSYEKL. The CDR3 extends over 14 amino acids. V was cut by 0 bases and J by 1 base, with 4 bases left in between. DNA for the CDR3: TGCGCCAGCAGCCAAGAGAGGTCCTACAATGAGCAGTTCTTC. Protein product: CASSQERSYNEQFF.

This clone was found once. V gene TRBV10-1 combines with J gene TRBJ2-3; 7 bases map to TRBD2. V was pared by 5 bases and J by 14 bases, with 13 bases of the junction left unmatched. There are 13 residues in the CDR3. Germline CDR1 WNHNN, CDR2 SYGVQD (reference sequence). CDR3 DNA: TGCGCCAGCAGTCCCTCGGGGCTAGCGGTGCGGTATTTT. Residues: CASSPSGLAVRYF.

The rearrangement joins TRBV5-6 to TRBJ1-1, with a weak D call TRBD1 (6 bases). Germline V gives CDR1 SGHDT, CDR2 YYEEEE. This CDR3 region has 12 residues. Between the trimmed V and J ends, which lost 4 bases and 6 bases, there was a span of 10 bases. The CDR3 DNA follows: TGTGCCAGCAGCCCGACAGGCTCTGAAGCTTTCTTT. It yields the protein CASSPTGSEAFF.

The rearrangement links TRBV24-1 to TRBJ2-1; D uncertain. Per the germline V gene, CDR1 is KGHDR and CDR2 is SFDVKD. The V and J ends lost 10 bases and 9 bases respectively, with 21 bases between them. The CDR3 extends over 14 amino acids. The CDR3 DNA reads TGTGCCACAGCTACCGGGTCCTCGTTCGGTGAGCAGTTCTTC. It specifies CATATGSSFGEQFF.

The table lists this clone with a few counts. This chain links TRBV7-6 with TRBJ1-2, with 8 bases aligning to TRBD1. The germline CDR1 and CDR2 sequences are SGHVS and FNYEAQ. The CDR3 is 13 residues long. The V and J ends lost 2 bases and 8 bases, in that order; junction bases with no gene match: 4. The CDR3: CASSLYPGGGYTF. Here the CDR3 DNA reads TGTGCCAGCAGCTTATATCCAGGGGGCGGCTACACCTTC.

The genes are TRBV18 and TRBJ1-1; perhaps TRBD1 as D (6 bases). Trimming left V 1 base short and J 1 base short, with 10 bases between. CDR1 is KGHSH and CDR2 is LQKENI in the germline V gene. The CDR3 runs to 15 residues. CDR3: CASSPRDKRNTEAFF. DNA for the CDR3: TGTGCCAGCTCACCACGGGACAAGAGGAACACTGAAGCTTTCTTT.

The rearrangement uses TRBV4-2 and TRBJ2-2; D is perhaps TRBD2 (5 bases). The CDR3 runs 16 residues. Germline CDR1 and CDR2: LGHNA and YNFKEQ. V shed 4 bases and J shed 0 bases, with 12 bases lying between them. CDR3 sequence reads: CASSLQLGSNTGELFF. Written as DNA, the CDR3 is TGTGCCAGCAGCCTCCAACTAGGCTCGAACACCGGGGAGCTGTTTTTT.

V gene TRBV10-3 combines with J gene TRBJ2-7; TRBD2 matches 12 bases. CDR3 length equals 13 residues. Germline CDR1 ENHRY, CDR2 SYGVKD. The V segment lost 7 bases and the J segment 7 bases; nucleotides outside the gene matches: 5. The DNA of the CDR3 is TGTGCCATCAACCCTAGCGGGGGGGCGGAGCAGTACTTC. Translated, it gives CAINPSGGAEQYF.

The chain uses TRBV24-1 and TRBJ2-1; D possibly corresponds to TRBD1 (5 bases). The germline CDR1 and CDR2 sequences are KGHDR and SFDVKD. Trimming left V 11 bases short and J 5 bases short, with 9 bases between. The CDR3 runs 11 residues. The CDR3 sequence: CASQGDNEQFF. CDR3 coding DNA: TGTGCCAGCCAGGGCGACAATGAGCAGTTCTTC.

The chain joins TRBV30 to TRBJ2-3, with 8 bases lining up with TRBD2. Germline V lookup: CDR1 GTSNPN, CDR2 SVGIG (reference sequence). Losses at the gene ends were 3 bases for V and 4 bases for J; bases not matched to a gene: 12. The CDR3 runs to 16 residues. The CDR3 here is CAWSAYSGTRSDTQYF. CDR3 DNA sequence: TGTGCCTGGAGCGCCTATAGCGGGACTCGATCAGATACGCAGTATTTT.

The J gene is TRBJ2-7, the V gene TRBV5-1; unclear D gene. CDR1 is SGHRS and CDR2 is YFSETQ in the germline V gene. The CDR3 runs 16 residues. Trimming took off 4 bases at V and 0 bases at J, with 17 bases between the two ends. The CDR3 bases are TGCGCCAGCAGCGTGGACGGAGAGAACCCCTCCTACGAGCAGTACTTC. Residues: CASSVDGENPSYEQYF.

The J gene is TRBJ1-4, the V gene TRBV5-8; TRBD1 is a possible D gene (6 bases). Germline CDR1 is SGHTS and CDR2 is YDEGEE. The CDR3 consists of 16 residues. Trimming took off 0 bases at V and 4 bases at J, with 13 bases between the two ends. The DNA of the CDR3 is TGTGCCAGCAGCTTGGTCCTGACAGGCGTTAATGAAAAACTGTTTTTT. Translated: CASSLVLTGVNEKLFF. The full variable domain, rest sourced from reference TRBV5-8 and TRBJ1-4, is EAGVTQSPTHLIKTRGQQATLRCSPISGHTSVYWYQQALGLGLQFLLWYDEGEERNRGNFPPRFSGRQFPNYSSELNVNALELEDSALYLCASSLVLTGVNEKLFFGSGTQLSVL.